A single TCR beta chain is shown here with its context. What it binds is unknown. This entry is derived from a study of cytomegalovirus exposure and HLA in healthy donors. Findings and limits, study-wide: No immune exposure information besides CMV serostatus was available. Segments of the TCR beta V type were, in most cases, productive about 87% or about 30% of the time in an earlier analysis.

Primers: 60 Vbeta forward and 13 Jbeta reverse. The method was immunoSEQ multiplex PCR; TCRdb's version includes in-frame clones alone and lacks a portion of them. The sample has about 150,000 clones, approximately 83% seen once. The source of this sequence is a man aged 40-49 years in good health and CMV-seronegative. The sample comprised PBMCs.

Here the CDR3 DNA reads TGTGCCAGCAGTGGGACTCTAGCGGAGCAGTTCTTC. It specifies CASSGTLAEQFF. The V and J genes are TRBV6-1 and TRBJ2-1; D is possibly TRBD2 (6 bases). V lost 4 bases and J lost 10, with 11 bases in between. The CDR3 totals 12 residues. Germline V lookup: CDR1 MNHNS, CDR2 SASEGT.